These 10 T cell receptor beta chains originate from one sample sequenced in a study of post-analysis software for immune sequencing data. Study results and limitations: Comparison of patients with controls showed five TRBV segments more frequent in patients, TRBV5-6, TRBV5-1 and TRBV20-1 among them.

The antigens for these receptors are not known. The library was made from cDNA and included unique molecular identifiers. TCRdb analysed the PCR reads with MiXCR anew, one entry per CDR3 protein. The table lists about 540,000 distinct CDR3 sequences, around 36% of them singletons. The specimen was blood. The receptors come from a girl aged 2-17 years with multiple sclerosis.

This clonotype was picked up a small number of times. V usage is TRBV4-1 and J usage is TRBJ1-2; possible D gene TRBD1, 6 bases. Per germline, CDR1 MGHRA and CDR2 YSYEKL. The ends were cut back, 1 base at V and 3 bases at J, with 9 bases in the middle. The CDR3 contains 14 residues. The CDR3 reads CASSQGGHDYGYTF. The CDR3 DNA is TGCGCCAGCAGCCAAGGGGGACACGACTATGGCTACACCTTC.

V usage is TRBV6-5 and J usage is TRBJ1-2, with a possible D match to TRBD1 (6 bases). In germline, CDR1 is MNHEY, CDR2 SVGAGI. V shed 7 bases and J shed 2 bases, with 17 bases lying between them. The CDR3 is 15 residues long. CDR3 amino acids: CASKKQGTENYGYTF. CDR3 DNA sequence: TGTGCCAGCAAGAAACAGGGCACCGAGAACTATGGCTACACCTTC.

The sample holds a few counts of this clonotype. This CDR3 is CSVGGPGSGANVLTF. The CDR3 DNA follows: TGCAGCGTGGGAGGGCCAGGCTCTGGGGCCAACGTCCTGACTTTC. The rearrangement uses TRBV29-1 and TRBJ2-6, with 7 bases identical to TRBD2. The junction had 5 bases not matched to a gene; V was cut back by 6 bases and J by 0 bases. Germline V gene sequence: CDR1 SQVTM, CDR2 ANQGSEA. The CDR3 length is 15 residues.

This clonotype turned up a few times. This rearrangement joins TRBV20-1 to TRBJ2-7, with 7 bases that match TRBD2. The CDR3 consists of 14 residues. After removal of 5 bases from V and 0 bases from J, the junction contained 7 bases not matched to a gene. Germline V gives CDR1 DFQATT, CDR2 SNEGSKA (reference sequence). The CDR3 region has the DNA TGCAGTGCTTCCGCGGGGACTACCTCCTACGAGCAGTACTTC. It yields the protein CSASAGTTSYEQYF.

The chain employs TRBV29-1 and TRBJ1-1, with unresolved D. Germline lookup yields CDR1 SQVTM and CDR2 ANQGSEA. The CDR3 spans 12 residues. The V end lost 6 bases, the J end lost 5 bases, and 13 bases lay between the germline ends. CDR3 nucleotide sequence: TGCAGCGTGCACCCGGGAGGTACTGAAGCTTTCTTT. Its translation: CSVHPGGTEAFF. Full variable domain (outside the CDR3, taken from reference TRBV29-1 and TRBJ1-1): SAVISQKPSRDICQRGTSLTIQCQVDSQVTMMFWYRQQPGQSLTLIATANQGSEATYESGFVIDKFPISRPNLTFSTLTVSNMSPEDSSIYLCSVHPGGTEAFFGQGTRLTVV.

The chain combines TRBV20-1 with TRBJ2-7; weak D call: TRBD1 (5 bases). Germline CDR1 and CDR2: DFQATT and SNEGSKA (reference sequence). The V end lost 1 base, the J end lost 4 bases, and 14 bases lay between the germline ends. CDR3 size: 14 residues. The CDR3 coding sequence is TGCAGTGCTAGAGTTGCCAGGGCGGTGTACGAGCAGTACTTC. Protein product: CSARVARAVYEQYF.

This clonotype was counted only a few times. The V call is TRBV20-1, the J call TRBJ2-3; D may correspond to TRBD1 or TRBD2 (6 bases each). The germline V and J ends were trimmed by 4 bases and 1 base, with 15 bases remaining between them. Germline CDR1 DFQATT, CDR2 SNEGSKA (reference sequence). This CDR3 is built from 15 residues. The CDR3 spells CSATNKRGGTDTQYF. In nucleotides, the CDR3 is TGCAGTGCTACCAACAAGAGGGGGGGCACAGATACGCAGTATTTT.

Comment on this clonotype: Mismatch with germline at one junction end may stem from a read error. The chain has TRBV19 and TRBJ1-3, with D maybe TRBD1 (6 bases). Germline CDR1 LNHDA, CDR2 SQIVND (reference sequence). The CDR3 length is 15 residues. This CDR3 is CASQPGTNSGNTIYF. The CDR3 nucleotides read TGTGCCAGCCAGCCCGGGACAAACTCTGGTAACACCATATATTTT.

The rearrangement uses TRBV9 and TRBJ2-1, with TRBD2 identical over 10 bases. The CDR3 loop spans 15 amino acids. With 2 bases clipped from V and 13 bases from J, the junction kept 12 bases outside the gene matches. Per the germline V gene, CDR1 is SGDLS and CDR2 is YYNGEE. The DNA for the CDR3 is TGTGCCAGCAGCGTTGAGCGGGGGGGCCTGGAGACCCAGTTCTTC. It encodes CASSVERGGLETQFF.

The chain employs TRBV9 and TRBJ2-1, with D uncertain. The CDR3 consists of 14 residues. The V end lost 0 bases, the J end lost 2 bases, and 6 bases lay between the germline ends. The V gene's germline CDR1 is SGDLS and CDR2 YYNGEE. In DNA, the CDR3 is TGTGCCAGCAGCGTAGTAGGGACCTACAATGAGCAGTTCTTC. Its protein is CASSVVGTYNEQFF.